This TCR beta chain was profiled in a study of blood T cell repertoires in COVID-19. Across the study: COVID-19 samples, acute and convalescent, were from the United States, Italy and Spain. In each case, the material was cDNA or gDNA derived from T cells, B-cell-depleted T cells, or PBMCs.

The CDR3 loop spans 13 amino acids. Germline V lookup: CDR1 LGHDT, CDR2 YNNKEL (reference sequence). V was clipped by 6 bases and J by 2 bases, with 10 bases between them. Original handling: Nucleated cell counts were estimated from reference gene primer amplification. TCRdb's table, derived via immunoSEQ multiplex PCR, lists solely in-frame clones and lacks some. From that table come the V and J calls and clone size; the DNA was used to work out D and trimming. Seen here are a few hundred thousand clones, more than 85% observed once, and the top ten hold 3% to 3.5%. This TCR came from a man in his 60s with acute or convalescent COVID-19. The rearrangement joins TRBV3-1 (or the pseudogene TRBV3-2) to TRBJ1-2; D might be TRBD1 (6 bases). Sample: peripheral blood. The CDR3 protein is CASSGTQNYGYTF. CDR3 nucleotide sequence: TGTGCCAGCAGTGGGACACAGAACTATGGCTACACCTTC.